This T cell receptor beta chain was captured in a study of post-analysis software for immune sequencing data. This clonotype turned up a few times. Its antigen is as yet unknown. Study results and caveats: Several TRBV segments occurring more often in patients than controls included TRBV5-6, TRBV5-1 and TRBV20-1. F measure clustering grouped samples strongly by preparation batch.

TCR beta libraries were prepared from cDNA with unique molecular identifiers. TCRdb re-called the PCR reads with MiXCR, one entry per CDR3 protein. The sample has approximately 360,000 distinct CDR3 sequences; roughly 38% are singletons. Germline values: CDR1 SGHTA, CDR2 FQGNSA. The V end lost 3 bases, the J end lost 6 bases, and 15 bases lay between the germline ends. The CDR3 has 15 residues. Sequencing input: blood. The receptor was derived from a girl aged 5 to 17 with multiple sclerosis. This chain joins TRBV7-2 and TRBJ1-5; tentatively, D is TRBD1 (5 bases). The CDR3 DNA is TGTGCCAGCAGCTTTAGTGCAGGTCAGGGTCAGCCCCAGCATTTT. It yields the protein CASSFSAGQGQPQHF.